This T cell receptor (beta chain) was found in a study of post-analysis software for immune sequencing data. Study-wide results and caveats: Elevated frequency relative to controls characterized several TRBV segments in patients, TRBV5-6, TRBV5-1 and TRBV20-1 among them.

The library was made from cDNA and included unique molecular identifiers. TCRdb reprocessed the PCR reads with MiXCR, giving one entry per CDR3 protein. The sample comprises about 500,000 distinct CDR3 sequences, roughly 45% of which are singletons, and roughly an eighth rests with the top ten. With respect to this clonotype: Its antigen is as yet unknown.

V shed 5 bases and J shed 1 base, with 14 bases lying between them. The V gene's germline CDR1 is SGHAT and CDR2 FQNNGV. CDR3 length equals 15 residues. Sequencing was done on a sample of blood. The sequence derives from a girl aged 5 to 17 with multiple sclerosis. The chain uses TRBV11-2 and TRBJ2-5, with D possibly being TRBD1 (5 bases). The CDR3: CASSPNRQSQETQYF. The CDR3 DNA sequence: TGTGCCAGCAGCCCCAACCGACAGAGCCAAGAGACCCAGTACTTC.